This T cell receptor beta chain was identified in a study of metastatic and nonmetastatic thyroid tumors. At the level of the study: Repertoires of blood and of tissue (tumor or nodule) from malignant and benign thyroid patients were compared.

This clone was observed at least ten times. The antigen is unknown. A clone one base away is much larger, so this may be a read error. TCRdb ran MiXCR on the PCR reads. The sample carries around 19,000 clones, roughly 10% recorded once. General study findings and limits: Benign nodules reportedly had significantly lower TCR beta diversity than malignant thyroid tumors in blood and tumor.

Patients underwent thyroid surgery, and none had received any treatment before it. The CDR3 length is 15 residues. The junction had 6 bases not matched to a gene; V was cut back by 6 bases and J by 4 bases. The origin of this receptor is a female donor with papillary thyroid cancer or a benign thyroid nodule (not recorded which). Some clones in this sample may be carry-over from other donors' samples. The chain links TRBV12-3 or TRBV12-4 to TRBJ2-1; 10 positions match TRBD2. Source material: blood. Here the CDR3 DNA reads TGTGCCAGCAGATCCGCTAGCGGGAGTTACAATGAGCAGTTCTTC. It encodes CASRSASGSYNEQFF.